This passage covers 14 T cell receptor beta chains from one sample sequenced in a study of neurological immune-mediated disorders. MiXCR, applied by TCRdb to the 5' RACE reads, yields one record per CDR3 protein. Among approximately 37,000 distinct CDR3 sequences listed, about 3.3% were seen once. Documented time point: longitudinal time-point 1 (baseline). What was sequenced was PBMCs. These receptors all stem from a woman aged 55-75 years with multiple sclerosis.

This clonotype was observed many times. The rearrangement joins TRBV12-3 or TRBV12-4 to TRBJ1-1; 7 bases are a match to TRBD1. The V and J ends lost 5 bases and 3 bases, in that order; junction bases with no gene match: 9. This CDR3 region has 15 residues. CDR3 bases: TGTGCCAGCAGTCCTCCACAGGGGAGGTACACTGAAGCTTTCTTT. It yields the protein CASSPPQGRYTEAFF.

This clonotype was counted at least ten times. This chain joins TRBV18 and TRBJ2-1; tentatively, D is TRBD1 (5 bases). Trimming left V 7 bases short and J 4 bases short, with 20 bases between. The CDR3 consists of 16 residues. Germline V lookup: CDR1 KGHSH, CDR2 LQKENI. CDR3: CASYFPGQVNYNEQFF. Written as DNA, the CDR3 is TGTGCCAGCTATTTTCCAGGACAAGTAAATTACAATGAGCAGTTCTTC.

This clonotype was counted ten times or more. The chain has TRBV28 and TRBJ2-2; 11 bases fit TRBD2. CDR3 length equals 17 residues. Germline V lookup: CDR1 MDHEN, CDR2 SYDVKM. J lost 2 bases, V lost 5 bases, and 7 bases had no gene match. The CDR3 sequence is CASSAAGLADNTGELFF. For the CDR3, the DNA is TGTGCCAGCAGTGCCGCGGGACTAGCGGATAACACCGGGGAGCTGTTTTTT.

About this clonotype: This may be a read error: a much more frequent sequence differs by one nucleotide. The chain is built from TRBV20-1 and TRBJ2-1; TRBD1 might be the D (5 bases). V dropped 7 bases and J dropped 10 bases, with 20 bases sitting between them. The CDR3 covers 13 residues. The germline V gene encodes CDR1 DFQATT and CDR2 SNEGSKA (reference sequence). DNA of the CDR3: TGCAGTGACACGCACTCCTCAGGGTCGGAGCAGTTCTTC. Amino acids: CSDTHSSGSEQFF.

This clonotype was observed at least ten times. This chain connects TRBV2 to TRBJ2-3, with 9 bases identical to TRBD2. Germline trimming cut 1 base from V and 4 bases from J; bases unmatched to any gene: 3. The CDR3 extends over 15 amino acids. Germline-derived CDR1 and CDR2 are SNHLY and FYNNEI. CDR3 loop: CASSEVAGVADTQYF. The CDR3 DNA reads as TGTGCCAGCAGTGAAGTAGCGGGGGTCGCAGATACGCAGTATTTT. Full variable domain (missing parts from reference TRBV2 and TRBJ2-3): EPEVTQTPSHQVTQMGQEVILRCVPISNHLYFYWYRQILGQKVEFLVSFYNNEISEKSEIFDDQFSVERPDGSNFTLKIRSTKLEDSAMYFCASSEVAGVADTQYFGPGTRLTVL.

This clonotype was detected ten times or more. The CDR3 DNA sequence: TGTGCCAGCAGCTTTCAGGGGTATGAGCAGTTCTTC. It translates to CASSFQGYEQFF. The gene calls are TRBV12-3 or TRBV12-4 and TRBJ2-1; D possibly corresponds to TRBD1 (6 bases). The CDR3 has 12 amino acids. The V end was cut by 6 bases, the J end by 8 bases, with 11 bases between.

This clonotype came up many times. The gene calls are TRBV7-2 and TRBJ2-1; D ambiguous. Looked up from germline, CDR1 is SGHTA and CDR2 is FQGNSA. This CDR3 contains 12 residues. Trimming took off 5 bases at V and 8 bases at J, with 10 bases between the two ends. In DNA form, the CDR3 reads TGTGCCAGCAGCCCGACCCGCTATGAGCAGTTCTTC. It is translated as CASSPTRYEQFF.

This clonotype was observed many times. The genes are TRBV20-1 and TRBJ2-3, with 10 bases fitting TRBD1. Germline assignment: CDR1 DFQATT and CDR2 SNEGSKA (reference sequence). This CDR3 region has 15 residues. J was trimmed by 2 bases and V by 5 bases; bases with no gene match: 7. CDR3 sequence (DNA): TGCAGTGCTCAACGGGACAGGGGTTTCACAGATACGCAGTATTTT. This codes for CSAQRDRGFTDTQYF.

This clonotype has a count of ten or more. This rearrangement joins TRBV10-2 to TRBJ1-2, with TRBD1 matching over 8 bases. Germline CDR1 WSHSY, CDR2 SAAADI. This CDR3 has 15 residues. Trimming took 3 bases from V and 1 from J; bases not matched to a gene: 4. CDR3 nucleotides: TGCGCCAGCAGTGACACAGGGGGAGTTAACTATGGCTACACCTTC. Protein: CASSDTGGVNYGYTF.

This clonotype was counted many times. This chain joins TRBV12-3 or TRBV12-4 and TRBJ1-1; D gene unclear. Trimming shortened V by 3 bases and J by 6 bases, and 8 bases separated the two germline ends. This CDR3 has 12 residues. DNA for the CDR3: TGTGCCAGCAGTTTTTCGAGCGCTGAAGCTTTCTTT. Its translation is CASSFSSAEAFF.

The sample holds many counts of this clonotype. V usage is TRBV6-5 and J usage is TRBJ1-5, with D possibly TRBD1 on 6 matching bases. CDR1 is MNHEY and CDR2 is SVGAGI in the germline V gene. V lost 5 bases and J lost 2, with 13 bases in between. CDR3 size: 15 residues. CDR3 in DNA: TGTGCCAGCAGTCCTACAGGGATAGGCAATCAGCCCCAGCATTTT. Translation gives CASSPTGIGNQPQHF.

This clonotype was picked up a small number of times. The chain has TRBV7-2 and TRBJ2-1; D remains ambiguous. This CDR3 region has 16 residues. Trimming cost V 2 bases and J 0 bases, with 11 bases left between them. The germline gives CDR1 SGHTA, CDR2 FQGNSA. CDR3 sequence: CASSLTVLSSYNEQFF. The DNA of the CDR3 is TGTGCCAGCAGCTTAACGGTCCTGAGCTCCTACAATGAGCAGTTCTTC. Drawing the rest from reference TRBV7-2 and TRBJ2-1, the complete variable domain is GAGVSQSPSNKVTEKGKDVELRCDPISGHTALYWYRQSLGQGLEFLIYFQGNSAPDKSGLPSDRFSAERTGGSVSTLTIQRTQQEDSAVYLCASSLTVLSSYNEQFFGPGTRLTVL.

This clonotype appeared once. This may come from a read error, since a much larger clone is one base off. This chain uses TRBV20-1 with TRBJ2-3, with D hard to call. Germline values: CDR1 DFQATT, CDR2 SNEGSKA (reference sequence). The CDR3 spans 14 residues. Trimming stripped 1 base from V and 0 bases from J, with 8 bases between. CDR3 amino acids: CSARVGTSTDTQYF. For the CDR3, the DNA is TGCAGTGCTAGAGTGGGCACGAGCACAGATACGCAGTATTTT.

This clonotype has a handful of counts. V and J are TRBV7-6 and TRBJ2-7; D unresolved. V was shortened by 5 bases and J by 6 bases, with 14 bases between the two germline ends. This CDR3 is 13 amino acids long. Looked up from germline, CDR1 is SGHVS and CDR2 is FNYEAQ. The CDR3 protein is CASSLLLVGEQYF. The CDR3 DNA is TGTGCCAGCAGCCTCCTATTGGTTGGCGAGCAGTACTTC.